This T cell receptor beta chain was sequenced in a study of cytomegalovirus exposure and HLA in healthy donors. Study-wide points: Testing in vitro showed three CMV-associated chains specific for CMV antigens. Most TCR sequences showed up rarely, but some public TCRs showed up in many donors. For presence/absence analyses, sequencing depth was assumed to be roughly uniform across donors.

Regarding this clone: The antigen remains unidentified.

Amplification used 60 Vbeta primers and 13 Jbeta primers. Per the original methods: An analysis that came later counted 80 million or so unique TCR beta chains, approximately 9.9 million shared. Assay used: immunoSEQ multiplex PCR; TCRdb lists only in-frame clones, some missing. The DNA was the basis for D and trimming; V, J and clone size are from that table. This repertoire includes some 75,000 clones. Germline lookup yields CDR1 GTSNPN and CDR2 SVGIG (reference sequence). J lost 7 bases, V lost 2 bases, and 7 bases had no gene match. This CDR3 spans 14 amino acids. Material for sequencing was PBMCs. This chain joins TRBV30 and TRBJ1-5; TRBD1 matches 8 bases. The TCR was taken from a female donor in good health and CMV-seropositive. CDR3 coding DNA: TGTGCCTGGAGTTGGACAGGGATTAACCAGCCCCAGCATTTT. The encoded protein is CAWSWTGINQPQHF.